Below, 23 T cell receptor beta chains from the same sample are listed, as sequenced in a study of T cells in Graves' hyperthyroidism and ophthalmopathy. Amplified TCR beta CDR3 regions derived from RNA transcripts. During a first-round RT-PCR of the TCR CDR3, the HTBI primer set was used. TCRdb reanalysed the multiplex PCR reads using MiXCR and keeps one entry per CDR3 protein. The sample records hundreds of thousands of distinct CDR3 sequences, around 38% being singletons. Sample: blood. Receptors were obtained from a man younger than 35 with Graves' hyperthyroidism.

This clonotype turned up a few times. This chain links TRBV2 with TRBJ2-7, with TRBD1 matching over 7 bases. This CDR3 has 14 residues. With V trimmed by 8 bases and J by 0 bases, 7 bases remained unmatched. Germline values: CDR1 SNHLY, CDR2 FYNNEI. The CDR3 here is CASGDSLNSYEQYF. CDR3 nucleotides: TGTGCCAGCGGGGACAGTCTAAACTCCTACGAGCAGTACTTC.

This clonotype turned up a few times. The chain couples TRBV5-1 to TRBJ1-1; D possibly corresponds to TRBD1 (5 bases). This CDR3 is 16 amino acids long. Germline lookup yields CDR1 SGHRS and CDR2 YFSETQ. Trimming took off 6 bases at V and 4 bases at J, with 22 bases between the two ends. The CDR3 DNA sequence: TGCGCCAGCAATCTCGGGGGGGGAGGTCTGGTCACTGAAGCTTTCTTT. As protein: CASNLGGGGLVTEAFF.

This clonotype came up many times. Germline and junction disagree at one end, which may indicate a read error. The V gene is TRBV2, the J gene TRBJ2-7; 8 bases line up with TRBD2. CDR1 and CDR2 from the germline V gene are SNHLY and FYNNEI. CDR3 length: 12 amino acids. CDR3 DNA sequence: TGCGCCAGCAGCGGGAGTTCCTACGAGCAGTACTTC. Its translation is CASSGSSYEQYF.

This clonotype has at least ten counts. The V call is TRBV14, the J call TRBJ1-2; the D is unclear. V lost 7 bases, J lost 4 bases, and 13 bases lay in between. Germline V gene sequence: CDR1 SGHDN, CDR2 FVKESK. The CDR3 sequence is 13 residues long. The CDR3 DNA is TGTGCCAGCAACTACGGCACTGGCTATGGCTACACCTTC. Translation gives CASNYGTGYGYTF.

On this clonotype itself: One junction end disagrees with the germline gene, perhaps due to a read error. The chain links TRBV7-9 to TRBJ2-7, with a tentative D call TRBD1 (6 bases). Germline CDR1 reads SEHNR; CDR2 reads FQNEAQ (reference sequence). The CDR3 is 15 residues long. CDR3 amino acids: CASSQEVLAGDGQYF. The CDR3 nucleotides read TGCGCCAGCAGCCAAGAGGTCTTGGCAGGGGACGGGCAGTACTTC.

V and J are TRBV5-4 and TRBJ1-2; TRBD1 is a possible D gene (5 bases). Germline V gene lookup returns CDR1 SGHNT and CDR2 YYREEE (reference sequence). The CDR3 contains 14 residues. V lost 0 bases, J lost 6 bases, and 12 bases lay in between. The CDR3 DNA reads as TGTGCCAGCAGCTTGGGAGGGGCGCAGGATGGCTACACCTTC. Translated: CASSLGGAQDGYTF. The full variable domain, its missing parts supplied by reference TRBV5-4 and TRBJ1-2, is ETGVTQSPTHLIKTRGQQVTLRCSSQSGHNTVSWYQQALGQGPQFIFQYYREEENGRGNFPPRFSGLQFPNYSSELNVNALELDDSALYLCASSLGGAQDGYTFGSGTRLTVV.

This clonotype was counted many times. The gene calls are TRBV9 and TRBJ1-5, with D unresolved. Per the germline V gene, CDR1 is SGDLS and CDR2 is YYNGEE. There are 13 residues in the CDR3. The V gene lost 4 bases and the J gene lost 9 bases, with 14 bases spanning the gap. The CDR3 sequence is CASSTSTGRPQHF. The CDR3 DNA is TGTGCCAGCAGCACCTCCACCGGGAGGCCCCAGCATTTT.

The table lists this clonotype with a few counts. This rearrangement joins TRBV29-1 to TRBJ1-1; D is perhaps TRBD1 (5 bases). Germline V gene sequence: CDR1 SQVTM, CDR2 ANQGSEA. V lost 7 bases to trimming and J lost 1 base, with 16 bases between them. This CDR3 spans 14 amino acids. The CDR3 region is CSAPRGGRNTEAFF. CDR3 nucleotide sequence: TGCAGCGCCCCCCGGGGCGGACGGAACACTGAAGCTTTCTTT.

At least ten counts were recorded for this clonotype. The CDR3, as DNA: TGTGCCAGCAGCCCGGGACTAGCCCAAGAGACCCAGTACTTC. As protein: CASSPGLAQETQYF. The V and J genes are TRBV7-2 and TRBJ2-5, with TRBD2 identical over 9 bases. V lost 5 bases to trimming and J lost 1 base; unmatched junction nucleotides: 2. The CDR3 length is 14 residues. The germline V gene encodes CDR1 SGHTA and CDR2 FQGNSA.

The CDR3 DNA reads as TGTGCCAGCTCACCACGGTCAGCCCCCGATCAGCCCCAGCATTTT. Translation gives CASSPRSAPDQPQHF. The gene calls are TRBV19 and TRBJ1-5; D is unresolved. With 9 bases removed from V and 5 bases from J, the gap between germline ends came to 20 bases. Germline-derived CDR1 and CDR2 are LNHDA and SQIVND (reference sequence). CDR3 length: 15 residues.

The chain employs TRBV2 and TRBJ2-2, with 15 positions matching TRBD2. The CDR3 length is 18 residues. Trimming removed 11 bases from V and 0 bases from J; junction bases left unmatched: 10. In germline, CDR1 is SNHLY, CDR2 FYNNEI. CDR3 loop: CAFPVGTSGRPNTGELFF. The CDR3 region has the DNA TGTGCCTTTCCGGTTGGGACTAGCGGGAGGCCGAACACCGGGGAGCTGTTTTTT. The full variable domain, rest sourced from reference TRBV2 and TRBJ2-2, is EPEVTQTPSHQVTQMGQEVILRCVPISNHLYFYWYRQILGQKVEFLVSFYNNEISEKSEIFDDQFSVERPDGSNFTLKIRSTKLEDSAMYFCAFPVGTSGRPNTGELFFGEGSRLTVL.

Many counts were recorded for this clonotype. The V call is TRBV5-1, the J call TRBJ1-1; TRBD1 matches 8 bases. The germline CDR1 and CDR2 sequences are SGHRS and YFSETQ. Trimming took 7 bases from V and 7 from J; bases not matched to a gene: 3. The length of the CDR3 is 11 residues. CDR3 residues: CASGDRSEAFF. The CDR3 DNA reads as TGCGCCAGCGGGGACAGGAGTGAAGCTTTCTTT.

A few counts support this clonotype. The V and J genes are TRBV20-1 and TRBJ1-1; 9 nucleotides line up with TRBD1. V was pared by 5 bases and J by 3 bases, with 7 bases of the junction left unmatched. Germline lookup yields CDR1 DFQATT and CDR2 SNEGSKA (reference sequence). The CDR3 sequence is 14 residues long. CDR3 DNA: TGCAGTGCTCGAGGAGACAGGGGGGACACTGAAGCTTTCTTT. Protein product: CSARGDRGDTEAFF.

The chain links TRBV5-1 to TRBJ2-6; D gene uncertain. V was shortened by 4 bases and J by 4 bases, with 9 bases between the two germline ends. There are 14 residues in the CDR3. Looked up from germline, CDR1 is SGHRS and CDR2 is YFSETQ. For the CDR3, the DNA is TGCGCCAGCAGCCCAGGACGAGGGGCCAACGTCCTGACTTTC. It codes for CASSPGRGANVLTF.

This rearrangement joins TRBV7-2 to TRBJ1-1; no reliable D call. CDR3 length equals 14 residues. Germline lookup yields CDR1 SGHTA and CDR2 FQGNSA. Between the trimmed V and J ends, which lost 4 bases and 8 bases, there was a span of 17 bases. In nucleotides, the CDR3 is TGTGCCAGCAGCTACCCCCCCCGGGCCTCAGAAGCTTTCTTT. Translation: CASSYPPRASEAFF. The variable domain in full, completed from reference TRBV7-2 and TRBJ1-1, reads GAGVSQSPSNKVTEKGKDVELRCDPISGHTALYWYRQSLGQGLEFLIYFQGNSAPDKSGLPSDRFSAERTGGSVSTLTIQRTQQEDSAVYLCASSYPPRASEAFFGQGTRLTVV.

This clonotype was detected only a few times. The rearrangement uses TRBV5-1 and TRBJ2-7; D remains unclear. The V gene's germline CDR1 is SGHRS and CDR2 YFSETQ. This CDR3 is built from 14 residues. The V gene lost 5 bases and the J gene lost 2 bases, with 14 bases spanning the gap. CDR3 protein: CASRTGLGTYEQYF. CDR3 sequence (DNA): TGCGCCAGCAGGACGGGCCTCGGAACCTACGAGCAGTACTTC.

This chain links TRBV5-1 with TRBJ1-3; 11 nucleotides line up with TRBD1. With 4 bases clipped from V and 3 bases from J, the junction kept 12 bases outside the gene matches. Germline values: CDR1 SGHRS, CDR2 YFSETQ. This CDR3 is 18 amino acids long. CDR3 amino acids: CASSPRGQGALDGNTIYF. In DNA form, the CDR3 reads TGCGCCAGCAGCCCGCGCGGACAGGGGGCTTTGGATGGAAACACCATATATTTT.

The chain is built from TRBV9 and TRBJ2-7, with no clear D. CDR1 SGDLS and CDR2 YYNGEE come from the germline V gene. Trimming pared 8 bases from V and 5 bases from J, leaving 8 bases between. The CDR3 runs to 10 residues. Here the CDR3 reads CARVPHEQYF. The CDR3 bases are TGTGCCAGAGTCCCCCACGAGCAGTACTTC. The complete variable domain, with remaining parts taken from reference TRBV9 and TRBJ2-7, reads DSGVTQTPKHLITATGQRVTLRCSPRSGDLSVYWYQQSLDQGLQFLIQYYNGEERAKGNILERFSAQQFPDLHSELNLSSLELGDSALYFCARVPHEQYFGPGTRLTVT.

This clonotype was observed a single time. The chain links TRBV29-1 to TRBJ1-2; the D is unclear. V lost 3 bases, J lost 7 bases, and 18 bases lay in between. Germline CDR1 SQVTM, CDR2 ANQGSEA. There are 14 residues in the CDR3. CDR3 protein: CSVDPEELSAGYTF. CDR3 nucleotide sequence: TGCAGCGTTGATCCTGAGGAACTGTCGGCTGGCTACACCTTC. The variable domain in full, completed from reference TRBV29-1 and TRBJ1-2, reads SAVISQKPSRDICQRGTSLTIQCQVDSQVTMMFWYRQQPGQSLTLIATANQGSEATYESGFVIDKFPISRPNLTFSTLTVSNMSPEDSSIYLCSVDPEELSAGYTFGSGTRLTVV.

DNA for the CDR3: TGTGCCAGCAGCTTGGGAATAGCCGCTGAAAAACTGTTTTTT. It is translated as CASSLGIAAEKLFF. This chain links TRBV5-5 with TRBJ1-4; no firm D call. Germline lookup yields CDR1 SGHKS and CDR2 YYEKEE (reference sequence). V was cut by 0 bases and J by 7 bases, with 10 bases left in between. This CDR3 comprises 14 residues.

This clonotype was seen repeatedly, ten times or more. This chain connects TRBV29-1 to TRBJ2-7; TRBD1 agrees at 7 bases. The germline CDR1 and CDR2 sequences are SQVTM and ANQGSEA. The CDR3 spans 13 residues. V lost 5 bases, J lost 0 bases, and 4 bases stayed unmatched. CDR3: CSVTTGFSYEQYF. CDR3 sequence (DNA): TGCAGCGTTACGACAGGGTTCTCCTACGAGCAGTACTTC.

On this clonotype itself: At one boundary the junction diverges from the germline segment, which might be a read error. The chain joins TRBV6-5 to TRBJ1-6; D gene ambiguous. The CDR3 runs to 13 residues. Germline V CDR1 and CDR2: MNHEY, SVGAGI. The CDR3, as DNA: TGTGCCATCAGTTACGTGACCGATTCACCCCTCCACTTT. This sequence encodes CAISYVTDSPLHF.

The V and J genes are TRBV20-1 and TRBJ2-2; D uncertain. This CDR3 has 16 amino acids. Germline V gene data show CDR1 as DFQATT and CDR2 as SNEGSKA (reference sequence). V was pared by 3 bases and J by 5 bases, with 19 bases between. CDR3 DNA sequence: TGCAGTGCTAGCGGCAGCGAGGCTACGAGGACCGGGGAGCTGTTTTTT. The encoded protein is CSASGSEATRTGELFF.